This T cell receptor (beta chain) was captured in a study of cytomegalovirus exposure and HLA in healthy donors. CDR1 and CDR2 (germline): MGHRA, YSYEKL. This CDR3 is 16 amino acids long. The junction had 4 bases not matched to a gene; V was cut back by 0 bases and J by 4 bases. Findings of the study overall: Judged likely to be a sequencing artifact was a cluster of highly shared sequence variants. The study recorded 160 or so TCR beta chains that were cytomegalovirus-associated. Per a prior analysis, the majority of TCR beta V segments were productive roughly 90% or roughly 30% of the time.

As for this clone: The target antigen is unknown.

Primers for the PCR totalled 60 Vbeta and 13 Jbeta. The authors' processing: An analysis that came later counted some 85 million unique TCR beta chains, 10 million to 11 million shared. Generated by immunoSEQ multiplex PCR, the TCRdb table keeps only in-frame clones and is missing some. The V and J calls and clone size come from that table; D and trimming were worked out from the DNA. The sample includes about 170,000 clones, 85% of them seen just once. Sequenced input: PBMCs. The rearrangement links TRBV4-1 to TRBJ2-2, with TRBD2 matching over 8 bases. This TCR was sampled from a boy younger than 10 in good health and CMV-seronegative. This CDR3 is CASSQDEAGGTGELFF. The CDR3 DNA follows: TGCGCCAGCAGCCAAGATGAGGCGGGAGGCACCGGGGAGCTGTTTTTT.